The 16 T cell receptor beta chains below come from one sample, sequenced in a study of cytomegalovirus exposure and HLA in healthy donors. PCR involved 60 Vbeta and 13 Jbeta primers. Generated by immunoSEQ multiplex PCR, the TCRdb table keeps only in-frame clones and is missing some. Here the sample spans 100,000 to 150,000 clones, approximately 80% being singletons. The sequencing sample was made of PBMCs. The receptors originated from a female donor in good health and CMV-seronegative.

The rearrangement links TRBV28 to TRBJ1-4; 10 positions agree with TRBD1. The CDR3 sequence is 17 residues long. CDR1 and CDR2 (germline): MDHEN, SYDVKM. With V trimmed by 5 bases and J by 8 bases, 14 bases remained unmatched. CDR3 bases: TGTGCCAGCAGTAGAGGGACAGGGGTCAGTAATCGGGAAAAACTGTTTTTT. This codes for CASSRGTGVSNREKLFF.

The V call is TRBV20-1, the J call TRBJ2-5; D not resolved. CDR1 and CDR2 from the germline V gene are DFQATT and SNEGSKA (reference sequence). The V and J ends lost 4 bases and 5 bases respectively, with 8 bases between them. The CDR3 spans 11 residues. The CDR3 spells CSATQFETQYF. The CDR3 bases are TGCAGTGCTACGCAGTTTGAGACCCAGTACTTC.

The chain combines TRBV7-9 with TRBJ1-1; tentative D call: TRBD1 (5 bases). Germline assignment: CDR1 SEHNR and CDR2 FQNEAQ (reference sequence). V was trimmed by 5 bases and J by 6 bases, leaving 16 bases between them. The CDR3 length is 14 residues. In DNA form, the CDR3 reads TGTGCCAGCAGCCCACCAGGGAGGGAGGCTGAAGCTTTCTTT. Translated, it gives CASSPPGREAEAFF.

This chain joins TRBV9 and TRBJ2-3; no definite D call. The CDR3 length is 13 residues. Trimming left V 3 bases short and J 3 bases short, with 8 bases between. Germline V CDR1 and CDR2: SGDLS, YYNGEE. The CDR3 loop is CASSAQQTDTQYF. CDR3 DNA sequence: TGTGCCAGCAGCGCGCAACAGACAGATACGCAGTATTTT.

CDR3 loop: CASSQVGLAGRETQYF. CDR3 DNA: TGCGCCAGCAGCCAAGTAGGGCTAGCGGGGAGGGAGACCCAGTACTTC. The chain links TRBV4-1 to TRBJ2-5; 9 bases are shared with TRBD2. CDR1 and CDR2 (germline): MGHRA, YSYEKL. V was clipped by 1 base and J by 5 bases; unmatched bases: 8. This CDR3 spans 16 amino acids.

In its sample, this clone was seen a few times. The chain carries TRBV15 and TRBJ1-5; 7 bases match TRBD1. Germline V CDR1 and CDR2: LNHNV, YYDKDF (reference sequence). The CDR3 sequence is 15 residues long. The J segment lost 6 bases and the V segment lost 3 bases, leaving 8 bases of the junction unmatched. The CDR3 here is CATSSTGDPFQPQHF. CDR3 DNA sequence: TGTGCCACCAGCAGTACAGGGGACCCATTTCAGCCCCAGCATTTT.

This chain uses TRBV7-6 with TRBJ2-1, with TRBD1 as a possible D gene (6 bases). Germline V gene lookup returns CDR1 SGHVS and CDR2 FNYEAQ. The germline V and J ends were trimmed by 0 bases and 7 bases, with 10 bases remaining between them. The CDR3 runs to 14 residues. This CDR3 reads CASSLAAGENEQFF. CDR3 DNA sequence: TGTGCCAGCAGCTTAGCGGCAGGGGAGAATGAGCAGTTCTTC. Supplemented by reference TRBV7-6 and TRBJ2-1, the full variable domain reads GAGVSQSPRYKVTKRGQDVALRCDPISGHVSLYWYRQALGQGPEFLTYFNYEAQQDKSGLPNDRFSAERPEGSISTLTIQRTEQRDSAMYRCASSLAAGENEQFFGPGTRLTVL.

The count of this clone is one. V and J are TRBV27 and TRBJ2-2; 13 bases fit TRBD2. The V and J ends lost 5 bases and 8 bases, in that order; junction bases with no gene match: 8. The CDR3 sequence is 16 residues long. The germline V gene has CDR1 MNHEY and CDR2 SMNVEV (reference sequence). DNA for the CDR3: TGTGCCAGCAGTCCCCCCGGACTAGCGGGAGCTGGGGAGCTGTTTTTT. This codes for CASSPPGLAGAGELFF.

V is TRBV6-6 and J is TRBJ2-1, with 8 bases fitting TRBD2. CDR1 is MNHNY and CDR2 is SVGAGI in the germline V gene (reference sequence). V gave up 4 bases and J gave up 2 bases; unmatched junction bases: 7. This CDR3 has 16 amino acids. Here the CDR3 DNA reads TGTGCCAGCAGTTCCCCGACTAGCGCCCCCTACAATGAGCAGTTCTTC. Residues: CASSSPTSAPYNEQFF.

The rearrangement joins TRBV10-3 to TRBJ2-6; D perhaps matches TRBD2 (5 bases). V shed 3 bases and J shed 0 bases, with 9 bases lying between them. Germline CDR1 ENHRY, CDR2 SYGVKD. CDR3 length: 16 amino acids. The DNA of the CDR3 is TGTGCCATCAGTGATGGACTTCGCTCTGGGGCCAACGTCCTGACTTTC. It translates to CAISDGLRSGANVLTF.

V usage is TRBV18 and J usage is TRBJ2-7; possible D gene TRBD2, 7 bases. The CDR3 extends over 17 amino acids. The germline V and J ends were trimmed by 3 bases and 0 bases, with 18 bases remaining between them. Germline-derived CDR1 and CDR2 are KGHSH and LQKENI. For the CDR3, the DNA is TGTGCCAGCTCACCCCCCTGGGGGGGGCCTAGCTCCTACGAGCAGTACTTC. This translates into CASSPPWGGPSSYEQYF. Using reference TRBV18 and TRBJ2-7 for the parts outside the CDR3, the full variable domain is NAGVMQNPRHLVRRRGQEARLRCSPMKGHSHVYWYRQLPEEGLKFMVYLQKENIIDESGMPKERFSAEFPKEGPSILRIQQVVRGDSAAYFCASSPPWGGPSSYEQYFGPGTRLTVT.

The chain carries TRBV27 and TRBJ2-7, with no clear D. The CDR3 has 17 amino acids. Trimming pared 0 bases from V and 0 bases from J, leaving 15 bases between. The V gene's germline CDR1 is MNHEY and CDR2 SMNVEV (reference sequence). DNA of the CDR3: TGTGCCAGCAGTTTATCGGCGGCGGTCCTGAACTCCTACGAGCAGTACTTC. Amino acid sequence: CASSLSAAVLNSYEQYF.

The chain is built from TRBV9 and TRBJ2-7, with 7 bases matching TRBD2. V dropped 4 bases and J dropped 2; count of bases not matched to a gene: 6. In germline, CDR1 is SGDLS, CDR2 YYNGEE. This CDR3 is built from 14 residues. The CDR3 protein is CASSPLREPYEQYF. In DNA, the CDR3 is TGTGCCAGCAGCCCCCTGCGGGAGCCCTACGAGCAGTACTTC.

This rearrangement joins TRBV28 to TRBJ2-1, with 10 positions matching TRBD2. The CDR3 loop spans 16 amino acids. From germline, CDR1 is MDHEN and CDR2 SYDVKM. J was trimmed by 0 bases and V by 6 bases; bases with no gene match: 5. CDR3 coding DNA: TGTGCCAGCAGCCCACCTAGCGGGAGCTCCTACAATGAGCAGTTCTTC. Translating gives CASSPPSGSSYNEQFF.

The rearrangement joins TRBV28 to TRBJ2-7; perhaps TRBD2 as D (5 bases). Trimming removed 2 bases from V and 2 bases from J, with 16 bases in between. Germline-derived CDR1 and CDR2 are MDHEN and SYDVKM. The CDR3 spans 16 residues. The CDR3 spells CASSLIQTRATYEQYF. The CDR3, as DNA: TGTGCCAGCAGTTTAATACAAACGCGGGCGACCTACGAGCAGTACTTC.

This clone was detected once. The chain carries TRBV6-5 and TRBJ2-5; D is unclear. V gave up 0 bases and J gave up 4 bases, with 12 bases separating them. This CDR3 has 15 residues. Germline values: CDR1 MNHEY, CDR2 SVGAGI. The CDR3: CASSYSPVRVETQYF. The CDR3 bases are TGTGCCAGCAGTTACTCACCGGTCCGCGTAGAGACCCAGTACTTC.